The rows below give T cell receptor beta chains drawn from one sample of a study of cytomegalovirus exposure and HLA in healthy donors. Profiled with immunoSEQ multiplex PCR; TCRdb holds only in-frame clones, not every one. The repertoire has roughly 130,000 clones, about 80% of them found once; the top ten carry over 2.5%. The sequenced material came from PBMCs. These receptors were obtained from a male donor in good health and CMV-seronegative. CDR3s include the opening cysteine and the closing phenylalanine or tryptophan. D genes are given only for firm matches. Clone size appears in some rows only: once, few, many, or a class for an expanded clone.

cdr3_nt: TGTGCCAGCAGAACCGGGACAGACAATTCACCCCTCCACTTT; cdr3_aa: CASRTGTDNSPLHF; j_call: TRBJ1-6; v_call: TRBV11-2; clone_size: NA; d_call: TRBD1
cdr3_nt: TGTGCCAGCAGCTCAACTTATGGCTACACCTTC; cdr3_aa: CASSSTYGYTF; j_call: TRBJ1-2; v_call: TRBV11-2; clone_size: NA; d_call: NA
cdr3_nt: TGCAGCGTTGTAACGGGTGTCTATGGCTACACCTTC; cdr3_aa: CSVVTGVYGYTF; j_call: TRBJ1-2; v_call: TRBV29-1; clone_size: NA; d_call: NA
cdr3_nt: TGTGCCAGCAGCTACGAGGTCGCCGGGACAGACACCGGGGAGCTGTTTTTT; cdr3_aa: CASSYEVAGTDTGELFF; j_call: TRBJ2-2; v_call: TRBV5-5; clone_size: NA; d_call: TRBD1
cdr3_nt: TGCGCCAGCAGTGAGTTATCCACAGGGTCACCCCTCCACTTT; cdr3_aa: CASSELSTGSPLHF; j_call: TRBJ1-6; v_call: TRBV10-1; clone_size: once; d_call: NA
cdr3_nt: TGTGCCAGCAGCTTATGGAGCAGCTCCTACAATGAGCAGTTCTTC; cdr3_aa: CASSLWSSSYNEQFF; j_call: TRBJ2-1; v_call: TRBV11-2; clone_size: NA; d_call: NA
cdr3_nt: TGTGCCAGCCAGAGCCACCGGGACAGCCCTCACACCTTC; cdr3_aa: CASQSHRDSPHTF; j_call: TRBJ1-2; v_call: TRBV6-5; clone_size: NA; d_call: TRBD1
cdr3_nt: TGTGCCAGCAGTCTCTACCTAAGCTCCTACAATGAGCAGTTCTTC; cdr3_aa: CASSLYLSSYNEQFF; j_call: TRBJ2-1; v_call: TRBV2; clone_size: NA; d_call: NA
cdr3_nt: TGTGCCAGCAGCTTGCCGCCTAGCGGGTTTGAGCAGTTCTTC; cdr3_aa: CASSLPPSGFEQFF; j_call: TRBJ2-1; v_call: TRBV5-4; clone_size: NA; d_call: TRBD2
cdr3_nt: TGTGCCAGCAGCCCAGGAGGATCAGATACGCAGTATTTT; cdr3_aa: CASSPGGSDTQYF; j_call: TRBJ2-3; v_call: TRBV5-8; clone_size: NA; d_call: NA